This T cell receptor beta chain comes out of a study of cytomegalovirus exposure and HLA in healthy donors. There are 11 residues in the CDR3. Germline-derived CDR1 and CDR2 are DFQATT and SNEGSKA (reference sequence). The ends were cut back, 7 bases at V and 7 bases at J, with 11 bases in the middle. Primers included in the PCR were 60 Vbeta and 13 Jbeta primers. The assay was immunoSEQ multiplex PCR, and TCRdb's table has in-frame clones only and misses some. The sample consists of roughly 180,000 clones, roughly a tenth of them appearing once. Only a few counts were recorded for this clone. Sequencing was done on a sample of PBMCs. This TCR derives from a woman younger than 45 in good health and CMV-seropositive. J is TRBJ1-5 and V is TRBV20-1; D is undetermined. The CDR3: CSVPLGQPQHF. The CDR3 DNA follows: TGCAGTGTCCCCTTGGGCCAGCCCCAGCATTTT.